The 28 T cell receptor beta chains below all came from one sample that was sequenced in a study of metastatic and nonmetastatic thyroid tumors. TCRdb reprocessed the PCR reads using MiXCR. The table shows over 15,000 clones, with 30% to 40% occurring only once. Until they underwent thyroid surgery, no patient had received any treatment. Input material: tumor tissue. These TCRs come from a male donor with papillary thyroid cancer or a benign thyroid nodule (not recorded which). Some clones in this sample may be carry-over from other donors' samples.

The V gene is TRBV28, the J gene TRBJ1-1; no definite D call. Germline assignment: CDR1 MDHEN and CDR2 SYDVKM. This CDR3 comprises 13 residues. Trimming pared 6 bases from V and 0 bases from J, leaving 8 bases between. CDR3 sequence reads: CASSRIMNTEAFF. Here the CDR3 DNA reads TGTGCCAGCAGCCGTATCATGAACACTGAAGCTTTCTTT.

The chain couples TRBV5-1 to TRBJ2-1; 15 bases align to TRBD2. V lost 4 bases, J lost 7 bases, and 9 bases stayed unmatched. This CDR3 contains 17 residues. Germline CDR1 SGHRS, CDR2 YFSETQ. In DNA, the CDR3 is TGCGCCAGCAGCAAAGAAGGGACTAGCGGGGGGTTGAATGAGCAGTTCTTC. It yields the protein CASSKEGTSGGLNEQFF.

About this clone: The junction differs from germline at one of its ends, possibly a read error. V is TRBV3-1 and J is TRBJ2-5, with D unresolved. The germline CDR1 and CDR2 sequences are LGHDT and YNNKEL (reference sequence). This CDR3 has 15 amino acids. The CDR3 reads CASSQDGGPQETQYF. DNA for the CDR3: TGTGCCAGCAGTCAAGACGGCGGACCACAAGAGACCCAGTACTTC.

This chain links TRBV28 with TRBJ1-5, with TRBD1 matching over 10 bases. The CDR3 loop spans 16 amino acids. The germline CDR1 and CDR2 sequences are MDHEN and SYDVKM. The ends lost 5 bases at V and 5 bases at J; junction bases unmatched: 9. The CDR3 spells CASSPGDRGDDQPQHF. Written as DNA, the CDR3 is TGTGCCAGCAGTCCGGGGGACAGGGGAGATGATCAGCCCCAGCATTTT.

This clone is medium-sized (0.01 to 0.1%) in the sample. V gene TRBV7-8 combines with J gene TRBJ1-1; D gene uncertain. The V and J ends lost 1 base and 6 bases respectively, with 12 bases between them. The V gene's germline CDR1 is SGHVS and CDR2 FQNEAQ. This CDR3 spans 14 amino acids. The chain's CDR3 is CASSLGVIGAEAFF. CDR3 bases: TGTGCCAGCAGCTTAGGGGTTATTGGGGCTGAAGCTTTCTTT.

This clone was seen many times. J is TRBJ2-7 and V is TRBV12-3 or TRBV12-4, with 8 nucleotides matching TRBD1. CDR3 size: 16 residues. After removal of 4 bases from V and 0 bases from J, the junction contained 8 bases not matched to a gene. This CDR3 is CASSYGTGFLSYEQYF. DNA of the CDR3: TGTGCCAGCAGTTATGGGACAGGTTTTCTCTCCTACGAGCAGTACTTC.

The DNA of the CDR3 is TGCGCCAGCAGCCAAATCGGGACAGATAATTCACCCCTCCACTTT. Amino acids: CASSQIGTDNSPLHF. V and J are TRBV4-1 and TRBJ1-6; 7 nucleotides match TRBD1. This CDR3 comprises 15 residues. V dropped 2 bases and J dropped 5; count of bases not matched to a gene: 3. The germline V gene has CDR1 MGHRA and CDR2 YSYEKL.

The V gene is TRBV4-1, the J gene TRBJ1-1, with D uncertain. V was trimmed by 4 bases and J by 0 bases, leaving 9 bases between them. CDR3 length: 14 amino acids. Germline CDR1 is MGHRA and CDR2 is YSYEKL. In nucleotides, the CDR3 is TGCGCCAGCAGCCCCCCGCGTATGAACACTGAAGCTTTCTTT. Translation: CASSPPRMNTEAFF.

This clone is labeled medium-sized. The genes are TRBV6-1 and TRBJ1-3, with TRBD1 as a possible D gene (6 bases). Germline CDR1 is MNHNS and CDR2 is SASEGT. The CDR3 contains 15 residues. V was shortened by 6 bases and J by 0 bases, with 12 bases between the two germline ends. The CDR3 loop is CASRGDTGSGNTIYF. In DNA form, the CDR3 reads TGTGCCAGCAGGGGGGACACCGGCTCTGGAAACACCATATATTTT.

This chain joins TRBV19 and TRBJ2-1; D is possibly TRBD1 (5 bases). Germline CDR1 reads LNHDA; CDR2 reads SQIVND (reference sequence). V gave up 9 bases and J gave up 11 bases, with 17 bases separating them. The CDR3 has 12 amino acids. Written as DNA, the CDR3 is TGTGCCAGCTCAGGGCCCTCCCGTCAGCAGTTCTTC. Residues: CASSGPSRQQFF.

This clone was seen just once. This chain links TRBV20-1 with TRBJ2-2; a possible D gene is TRBD1 (6 bases). CDR3 size: 14 residues. From germline, CDR1 is DFQATT and CDR2 SNEGSKA (reference sequence). The V and J ends lost 3 bases and 3 bases respectively, with 11 bases between them. CDR3: CSARQGFHTGELFF. CDR3 DNA: TGCAGTGCTAGGCAGGGGTTTCACACCGGGGAGCTGTTTTTT.

This clone was counted a few times. A read error may explain this, as a much larger clone is one base away. V usage is TRBV3-1 and J usage is TRBJ2-1, with 8 bases lining up with TRBD1. The germline V gene has CDR1 LGHDT and CDR2 YNNKEL (reference sequence). The CDR3 covers 16 residues. CDR3 coding DNA: TGTGCCAGCAGCCGGGAGTGGACAGGGAAGGTTAGTGAGCGGTTCTTC. Translating gives CASSREWTGKVSERFF.

This clone was picked up many times. This chain uses TRBV6-5 with TRBJ2-3; no clear D. V was clipped by 2 bases and J by 2 bases, with 11 bases between them. The CDR3 totals 15 residues. The V gene's germline CDR1 is MNHEY and CDR2 SVGAGI. The CDR3 is CASSYQWGFTDTQYF. CDR3 nucleotide sequence: TGTGCCAGCAGTTACCAGTGGGGTTTCACAGATACGCAGTATTTT.

The chain joins TRBV6-4 to TRBJ2-2; D uncertain. The germline V gene encodes CDR1 MRHNA and CDR2 SNTAGT. This CDR3 region has 14 residues. Trimming took off 5 bases at V and 3 bases at J, with 10 bases between the two ends. The CDR3 bases are TGTGCCAGCAGTAAATACAGCGACACCGGGGAGCTGTTTTTT. This encodes CASSKYSDTGELFF.

This clone came up a few times. The chain links TRBV10-3 to TRBJ2-7; 13 positions match TRBD2. J gave up 5 bases and V 10 bases, and 8 bases lay outside the gene matches. The CDR3 spans 14 residues. Germline V lookup: CDR1 ENHRY, CDR2 SYGVKD. The CDR3 region has the DNA TGTGCCACCTCCCCAGGACTAGCGGGAGACGAGCAGTACTTC. The encoded protein is CATSPGLAGDEQYF.

This clone was counted ten times or more. This chain uses TRBV4-2 with TRBJ2-7, with 14 bases fitting TRBD2. Trimming cost V 4 bases and J 4 bases; bases outside gene matches: 3. The CDR3 covers 15 residues. The germline V gene has CDR1 LGHNA and CDR2 YNFKEQ. CDR3 region: CASSLGTSGSYEQYF. The CDR3 DNA sequence: TGTGCCAGCAGCCTTGGGACTAGCGGGAGTTACGAGCAGTACTTC.

V usage is TRBV5-1 and J usage is TRBJ1-1, with 7 bases aligning to TRBD1. The CDR3 has 15 amino acids. CDR1 is SGHRS and CDR2 is YFSETQ in the germline V gene. With V trimmed by 4 bases and J by 2 bases, 8 bases remained unmatched. The CDR3 nucleotides are TGCGCCAGCAGCGACACGACAGGGTTTAACACTGAAGCTTTCTTT. This translates into CASSDTTGFNTEAFF.

This clone has at least ten counts. The sample has other DNA sequences that encode this CDR3 too. V usage is TRBV5-1 and J usage is TRBJ1-3; no firm D call. V shed 0 bases and J shed 5 bases, with 6 bases lying between them. The CDR3 is 13 residues long. Germline CDR1 reads SGHRS; CDR2 reads YFSETQ. The CDR3: CASSLDFRNTIYF. The CDR3 DNA is TGCGCCAGCAGCTTGGACTTCCGAAACACCATATATTTT. Variable domain in full (rest from reference TRBV5-1 and TRBJ1-3): KAGVTQTPRYLIKTRGQQVTLSCSPISGHRSVSWYQQTPGQGLQFLFEYFSETQRNKGNFPGRFSGRQFSNSRSEMNVSTLELGDSALYLCASSLDFRNTIYFGEGSWLTVV.

The rearrangement uses TRBV7-3 and TRBJ2-3, with D possibly matching TRBD2 (7 bases). Per germline, CDR1 SGHTA and CDR2 FQGTGA. This CDR3 is 17 amino acids long. The V gene lost 5 bases and the J gene lost 2 bases, with 20 bases spanning the gap. The CDR3 nucleotides are TGTGCCAGCAGCCCCGCCGGGGGGCGGGCCCTCACAGATACGCAGTATTTT. It specifies CASSPAGGRALTDTQYF.

This clone was found a few times. The rearrangement uses TRBV6-4 and TRBJ2-3; D gene unclear. This CDR3 region has 14 residues. CDR1 is MRHNA, CDR2 SNTAGT, per germline. With 0 bases removed from V and 2 bases from J, the gap between germline ends came to 6 bases. The CDR3 protein is CASSDSLNTDTQYF. The CDR3 nucleotides read TGTGCCAGCAGTGACTCGCTAAACACAGATACGCAGTATTTT.

The V call is TRBV30, the J call TRBJ1-1, with D unresolved. CDR1 is GTSNPN and CDR2 is SVGIG in the germline V gene (reference sequence). CDR3 length: 12 amino acids. Trimming took off 0 bases at V and 7 bases at J, with 9 bases between the two ends. The CDR3 bases are TGTGCCTGGAGTGTACTGGGATTTGAAGCTTTCTTT. It codes for CAWSVLGFEAFF.

This clone is categorized as medium-sized (0.01 to 0.1%). The CDR3 here is CASSIAVSYEQYF. As DNA, the CDR3 is TGTGCCAGCAGTATAGCAGTCTCCTACGAGCAGTACTTC. V is TRBV7-3 and J is TRBJ2-7; D is undetermined. From germline, CDR1 is SGHTA and CDR2 FQGTGA. Trimming took off 6 bases at V and 0 bases at J, with 9 bases between the two ends. CDR3 length equals 13 residues.

The chain combines TRBV3-1 with TRBJ2-3, with 14 bases aligning to TRBD2. The CDR3 has 17 amino acids. V shed 0 bases and J 13 bases; nucleotides not matched to a gene: 12. From germline, CDR1 is LGHDT and CDR2 YNNKEL (reference sequence). The CDR3 spells CASSQDLWTSGGTLKYF. Here the CDR3 DNA reads TGTGCCAGCAGCCAAGATCTCTGGACTAGCGGGGGGACCCTGAAGTATTTT.

The J gene is TRBJ1-1, the V gene TRBV28, with D possibly TRBD1 on 5 matching bases. The CDR3 length is 12 residues. From germline, CDR1 is MDHEN and CDR2 SYDVKM. V was shortened by 8 bases and J by 3 bases, with 10 bases between the two germline ends. The CDR3 loop reads CASVDRYTEAFF. DNA for the CDR3: TGTGCCAGCGTCGACAGATACACTGAAGCTTTCTTT.

The chain employs TRBV7-9 and TRBJ2-1; tentative D call: TRBD2 (6 bases). CDR1 and CDR2 (germline): SEHNR, FQNEAQ (reference sequence). This CDR3 has 14 residues. CDR3 sequence reads: CPCSSGVSGNEQFF. The CDR3 DNA reads as TGTCCCTGCAGCTCGGGGGTTAGCGGCAATGAGCAGTTCTTC.

This chain links TRBV6-1 with TRBJ2-7, with a weak D call TRBD2 (6 bases). Germline V gene lookup returns CDR1 MNHNS and CDR2 SASEGT. This CDR3 is built from 17 residues. Trimming cost V 3 bases and J 1 base, with 19 bases left between them. CDR3 amino acids: CASSDPGLAGGSYEQYF. The CDR3 nucleotides are TGTGCCAGCAGTGACCCGGGACTCGCGGGCGGGTCCTACGAGCAGTACTTC.

Many counts were recorded for this clone. J is TRBJ1-4 and V is TRBV12-3 or TRBV12-4, with D uncertain. The CDR3 length is 13 residues. Deletions cut 4 bases from V and 8 bases from J, with 11 bases between. The CDR3: CASSSSVQEKLFF. CDR3 sequence (DNA): TGTGCCAGCAGTTCATCCGTTCAGGAAAAACTGTTTTTT.

The chain links TRBV5-1 to TRBJ1-2; the D gene is possibly TRBD1 (5 bases). This CDR3 spans 15 amino acids. Germline values: CDR1 SGHRS, CDR2 YFSETQ. V was trimmed by 0 bases and J by 3 bases, leaving 12 bases between them. CDR3 region: CASSLGQTFDYGYTF. DNA of the CDR3: TGCGCCAGCAGCTTGGGACAGACCTTCGACTATGGCTACACCTTC.